This note documents a single T cell receptor (beta chain) sequence. What it binds is unknown. A multiplex PCR was run with 60 Vbeta primers and 13 Jbeta primers. Authors' methods: In a later analysis, of tens of millions of unique beta chains, about 10 million appeared in at least two donors. TCRdb's table, derived via immunoSEQ multiplex PCR, lists solely in-frame clones and lacks some. The DNA was the basis for D and trimming; V, J and clone size are from that table. The sample yields around 140,000 clones, about 61% seen once. This CDR3 comprises 15 residues. CDR1 is KGHSH and CDR2 is LQKENI in the germline V gene. V lost 6 bases and J 8 bases, leaving 19 bases between the germline ends. These data come from a study of cytomegalovirus exposure and HLA in healthy donors. Whole-study context: Previous work identified roughly 120 million unique TCR beta sequences from around 200 million T cells.

Study results and limitations: Presence/absence analyses rested on an assumption that sequencing depth was roughly uniform across donors. Analysis performed later showed TCR beta chains linked to HLA being more clonally expanded than equally common others.

This rearrangement joins TRBV18 to TRBJ1-4; D remains unclear. The clonotype comes from a woman aged 35 to 49 in good health and CMV-seronegative. Sample: PBMCs. The CDR3 protein is CASSPGAGLGEKLFF. CDR3 nucleotides: TGTGCCAGCTCTCCTGGTGCGGGCTTAGGGGAAAAACTGTTTTTT.